These T cell receptor beta chains were read from a single sample in a study of blood T cell repertoires in COVID-19. Data came from immunoSEQ multiplex PCR; TCRdb stores just in-frame clones and leaves some out. The sample holds roughly 30,000 clones, more than 80% seen once. The sample comprised peripheral blood. All receptors come from a human donor in a cohort sampled during active COVID-19. Each CDR3 is given with its conserved first and last residue. D genes are given only for firm matches. Size is stated for part of the rows, as once, few or many counts, or as a class when the clone is expanded.

cdr3_length,v_call,j_call,clone_size,d_call,cdr3_aa,cdr3_nt
13,TRBV29-1,TRBJ1-1,few,TRBD1,CSVDVAGGTEAFF,TGCAGCGTTGACGTAGCAGGGGGCACTGAAGCTTTCTTT
12,TRBV6-5,TRBJ2-5,.,.,CASRGAEETQYF,TGTGCCAGCAGGGGAGCCGAAGAGACCCAGTACTTC
16,TRBV5-1,TRBJ1-4,.,.,CASSPGLGSFYEKLFF,TGCGCCAGCAGCCCCGGGTTGGGGAGCTTTTATGAAAAACTGTTTTTT
11,TRBV20-1,TRBJ1-2,.,.,CSARQGYGYTF,TGCAGTGCTAGACAGGGCTATGGCTACACCTTC
14,TRBV5-5,TRBJ2-2,.,TRBD1,CASSVGTDTGELFF,TGTGCCAGCAGCGTAGGGACAGATACCGGGGAGCTGTTTTTT
14,TRBV4-1,TRBJ2-2,few,.,CASSQGTVTGELFF,TGCGCCAGCAGCCAAGGGACAGTGACCGGGGAGCTGTTTTTT
14,TRBV9,TRBJ2-1,once,TRBD2,CASSVGTSGGAQFF,TGTGCCAGCAGCGTCGGGACTAGCGGGGGGGCCCAGTTCTTC
14,TRBV6-5,TRBJ1-5,.,.,CASSSPGGAQPQHF,TGTGCCAGCAGTTCTCCGGGGGGGGCTCAGCCCCAGCATTTT
15,TRBV12-5,TRBJ1-1,.,.,CASGLVRRPQHEAFF,TGTGCTAGTGGTTTGGTACGGAGGCCACAACATGAAGCTTTCTTT
13,TRBV7-9,TRBJ1-2,few,.,CASSQGKFYGYTF,TGTGCCAGCAGCCAGGGCAAATTCTATGGCTACACCTTC
15,TRBV6-5,TRBJ2-7,.,.,CASRYLQAGRYEQYF,TGTGCCAGCAGATACTTACAGGCAGGAAGATACGAGCAGTACTTC
17,TRBV7-6,TRBJ1-1,.,.,CASSPDLRGIMNTEAFF,TGTGCCAGCAGCCCAGATCTTCGGGGGATTATGAACACTGAAGCTTTCTTT
14,TRBV6-1,TRBJ1-1,.,.,CASSDRVGNTEAFF,TGTGCCAGCAGTGACAGGGTCGGGAACACTGAAGCTTTCTTT
12,TRBV9,TRBJ2-1,.,.,CASSAGDFEQFF,TGTGCCAGCAGCGCCGGGGACTTTGAGCAGTTCTTC
13,TRBV6-4,TRBJ1-1,.,.,CASSDSTGGEAFF,TGTGCCAGCAGTGACTCGACGGGAGGGGAAGCTTTCTTT
13,TRBV12-3/TRBV12-4,TRBJ1-2,.,TRBD1,CASQKQGSYGYTF,TGTGCCAGTCAAAAACAGGGGAGCTATGGCTACACCTTC
16,TRBV4-3,TRBJ2-5,.,TRBD2,CALVSGGARRQETQYF,TGCGCTCTTGTCAGCGGGGGGGCCAGGAGGCAGGAGACCCAGTACTTC
16,TRBV7-8,TRBJ1-5,.,.,CASSLRPGYSNQPQHF,TGTGCCAGCAGCTTAAGGCCGGGATATAGCAATCAGCCCCAGCATTTT
16,TRBV9,TRBJ2-3,once,TRBD2,CASSLGLAQATDTQYF,TGTGCCAGCAGCCTTGGACTAGCTCAAGCCACAGATACGCAGTATTTT
13,TRBV18,TRBJ2-3,.,.,CASSRGVLDTQYF,TGTGCCAGCTCACGGGGAGTCCTGGATACGCAGTATTTT
17,TRBV6-2/TRBV6-3,TRBJ2-1,.,TRBD2,CASSYSTSGDRYNEQFF,TGTGCCAGCAGTTACTCTACTAGCGGGGATCGATACAATGAGCAGTTCTTC
16,TRBV28,TRBJ2-6,.,TRBD1,CASSNTGVSGANVLTF,TGTGCCAGCAGTAATACAGGGGTCTCTGGGGCCAACGTCCTGACTTTC
15,TRBV7-9,TRBJ1-2,once,TRBD1,CASSLSGGSNYGYTF,TGTGCCAGCAGCTTATCAGGGGGGAGTAACTATGGCTACACCTTC
16,TRBV7-2,TRBJ2-1,.,.,CASSWWGTSSYNEQFF,TGTGCCAGCAGCTGGTGGGGCACGAGCTCCTACAATGAGCAGTTCTTC
15,TRBV19,TRBJ1-1,.,TRBD1,CASSPLDRLINEAFF,TGTGCCAGTAGTCCCCTGGACAGGCTCATTAATGAAGCTTTCTTT
12,TRBV7-9,TRBJ2-2,.,.,CASSLPRGELFF,TGTGCCAGCAGCTTACCCCGGGGGGAGCTGTTTTTT
15,TRBV5-1,TRBJ1-4,.,TRBD1,CASSLGGQVNEKLFF,TGCGCCAGCAGCTTGGGGGGACAGGTTAATGAAAAACTGTTTTTT
15,TRBV7-6,TRBJ2-7,few,.,CASSPYSGLSYEQYF,TGTGCCAGCAGCCCCTATTCGGGACTCAGCTACGAGCAGTACTTC
13,TRBV19,TRBJ1-4,.,TRBD1,CASSDRAGEKLFF,TGTGCCAGTAGCGACAGGGCCGGTGAAAAACTGTTTTTT
13,TRBV19,TRBJ1-5,.,.,CASFEGGNQPQHF,TGTGCCAGTTTCGAGGGGGGGAATCAGCCCCAGCATTTT
13,TRBV5-8,TRBJ1-6,.,.,CASSLAGFSPLHF,TGTGCCAGCAGCTTGGCGGGGTTCTCCCCCCTCCACTTT
14,TRBV29-1,TRBJ2-5,.,TRBD2,CSALPGLAQETQYF,TGCAGCGCGCTCCCGGGACTAGCCCAAGAGACCCAGTACTTC
11,TRBV2,TRBJ1-4,.,.,CASGANEKLFF,TGTGCCAGCGGGGCGAATGAAAAACTGTTTTTT
16,TRBV18,TRBJ1-4,.,TRBD1,CASSPTSGQGDEKLFF,TGTGCCAGCTCACCAACCTCGGGACAGGGCGATGAAAAACTGTTTTTT
11,TRBV2,TRBJ2-1,.,.,CASRYTEEQFF,TGTGCCAGCAGGTACACCGAAGAGCAGTTCTTC
13,TRBV6-1,TRBJ1-4,.,.,CASSEQRAGSLFF,TGTGCCAGCAGTGAACAGAGGGCCGGGAGCCTGTTTTTT